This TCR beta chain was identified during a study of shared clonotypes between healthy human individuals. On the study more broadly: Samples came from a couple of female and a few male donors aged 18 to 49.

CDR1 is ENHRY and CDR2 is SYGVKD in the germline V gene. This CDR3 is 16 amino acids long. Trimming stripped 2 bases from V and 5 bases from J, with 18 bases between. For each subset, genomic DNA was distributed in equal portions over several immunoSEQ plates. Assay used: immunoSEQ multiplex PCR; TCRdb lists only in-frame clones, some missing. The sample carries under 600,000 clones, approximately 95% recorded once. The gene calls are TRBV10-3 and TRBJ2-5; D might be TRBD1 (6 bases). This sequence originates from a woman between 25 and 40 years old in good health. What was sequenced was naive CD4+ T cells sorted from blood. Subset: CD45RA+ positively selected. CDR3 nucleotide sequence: TGTGCCATCAGTGAGCGTCTTGGGACAAGGGAGGAGACCCAGTACTTC. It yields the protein CAISERLGTREETQYF.